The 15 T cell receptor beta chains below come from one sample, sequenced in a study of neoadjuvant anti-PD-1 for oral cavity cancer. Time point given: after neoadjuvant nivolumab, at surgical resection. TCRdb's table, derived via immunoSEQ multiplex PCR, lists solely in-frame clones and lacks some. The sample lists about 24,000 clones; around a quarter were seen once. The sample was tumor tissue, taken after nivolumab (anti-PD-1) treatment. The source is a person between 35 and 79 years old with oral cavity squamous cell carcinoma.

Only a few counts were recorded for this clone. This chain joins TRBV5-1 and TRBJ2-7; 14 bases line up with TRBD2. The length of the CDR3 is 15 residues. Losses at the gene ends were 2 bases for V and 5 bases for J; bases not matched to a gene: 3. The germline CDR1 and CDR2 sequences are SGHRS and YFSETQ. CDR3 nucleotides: TGCGCCAGCAGCTTAGGGACTAGCGGGAGTAACGAGCAGTACTTC. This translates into CASSLGTSGSNEQYF.

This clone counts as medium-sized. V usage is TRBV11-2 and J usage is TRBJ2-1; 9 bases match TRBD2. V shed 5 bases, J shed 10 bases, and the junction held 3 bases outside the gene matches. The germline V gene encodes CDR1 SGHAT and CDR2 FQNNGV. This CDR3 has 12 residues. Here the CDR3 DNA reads TGTGCCAGCAGCCGGCGGGGGGGCGAGCAGTTCTTC. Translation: CASSRRGGEQFF.

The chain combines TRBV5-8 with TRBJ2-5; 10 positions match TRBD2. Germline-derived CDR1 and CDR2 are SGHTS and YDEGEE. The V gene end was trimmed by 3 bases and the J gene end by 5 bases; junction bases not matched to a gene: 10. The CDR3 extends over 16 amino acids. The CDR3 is CASSSAAGGPGETQYF. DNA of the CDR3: TGTGCCAGCAGCTCCGCAGCGGGAGGGCCGGGGGAGACCCAGTACTTC.

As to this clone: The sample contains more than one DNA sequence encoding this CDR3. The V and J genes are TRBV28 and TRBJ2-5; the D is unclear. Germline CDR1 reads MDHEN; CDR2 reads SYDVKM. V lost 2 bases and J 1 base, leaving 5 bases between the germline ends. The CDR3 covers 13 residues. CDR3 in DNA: TGTGCCAGCAGTTTAGGGCTCCAAGAGACCCAGTACTTC. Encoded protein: CASSLGLQETQYF.

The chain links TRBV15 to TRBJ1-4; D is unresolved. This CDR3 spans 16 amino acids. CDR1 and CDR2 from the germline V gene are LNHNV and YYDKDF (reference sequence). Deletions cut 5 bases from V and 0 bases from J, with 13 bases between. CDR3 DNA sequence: TGTGCCACCAGCTCCCGACGGGGAGCAACTAATGAAAAACTGTTTTTT. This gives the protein CATSSRRGATNEKLFF.

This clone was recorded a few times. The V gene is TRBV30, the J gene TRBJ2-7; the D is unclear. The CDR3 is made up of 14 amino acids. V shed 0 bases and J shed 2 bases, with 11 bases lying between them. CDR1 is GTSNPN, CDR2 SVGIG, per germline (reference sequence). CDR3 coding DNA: TGTGCCTGGAGTGTACCAGCTCTTACCTACGAGCAGTACTTC. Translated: CAWSVPALTYEQYF.

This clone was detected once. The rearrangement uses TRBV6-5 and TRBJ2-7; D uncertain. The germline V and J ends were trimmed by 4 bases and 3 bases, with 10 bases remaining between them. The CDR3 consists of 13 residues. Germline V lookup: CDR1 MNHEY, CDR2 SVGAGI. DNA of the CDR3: TGTGCCAGCAGTTCCCGGCTAAGCTACGAGCAGTACTTC. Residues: CASSSRLSYEQYF.

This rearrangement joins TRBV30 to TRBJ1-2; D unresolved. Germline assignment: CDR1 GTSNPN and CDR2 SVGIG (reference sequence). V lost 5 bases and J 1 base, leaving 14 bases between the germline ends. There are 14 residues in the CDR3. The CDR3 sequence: CAWEGFKLNYGYTF. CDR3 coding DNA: TGTGCCTGGGAGGGATTTAAGCTTAACTATGGCTACACCTTC.

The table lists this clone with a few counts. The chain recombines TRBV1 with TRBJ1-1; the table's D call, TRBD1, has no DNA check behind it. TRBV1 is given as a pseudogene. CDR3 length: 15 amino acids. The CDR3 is CTSSHSGVANTEAFF. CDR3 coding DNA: TGCACCAGCAGCCACTCAGGGGTGGCGAACACTGAAGCTTTCTTT.

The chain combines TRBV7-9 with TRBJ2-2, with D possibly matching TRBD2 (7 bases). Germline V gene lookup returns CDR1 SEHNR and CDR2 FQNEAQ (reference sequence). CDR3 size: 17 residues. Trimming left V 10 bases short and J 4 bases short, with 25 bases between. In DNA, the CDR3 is TGTGCCACAGCCCTCCCCGAGGGGGAGGGCGTCACCGGGGAGCTGTTTTTT. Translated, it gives CATALPEGEGVTGELFF. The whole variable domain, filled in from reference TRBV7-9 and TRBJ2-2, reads DTGVSQNPRHKITKRGQNVTFRCDPISEHNRLYWYRQTLGQGPEFLTYFQNEAQLEKSRLLSDRFSAERPKGSFSTLEIQRTEQGDSAMYLCATALPEGEGVTGELFFGEGSRLTVL.

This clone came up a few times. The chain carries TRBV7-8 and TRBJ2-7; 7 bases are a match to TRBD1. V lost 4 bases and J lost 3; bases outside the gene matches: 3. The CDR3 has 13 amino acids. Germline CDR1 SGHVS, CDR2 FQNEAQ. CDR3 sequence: CASSSRTGYEQYF. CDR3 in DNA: TGTGCCAGCAGCTCAAGGACAGGCTACGAGCAGTACTTC.

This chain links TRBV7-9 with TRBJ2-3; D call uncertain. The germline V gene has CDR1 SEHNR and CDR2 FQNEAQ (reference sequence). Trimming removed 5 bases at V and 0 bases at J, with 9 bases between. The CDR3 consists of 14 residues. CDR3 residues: CASSLGSSTDTQYF. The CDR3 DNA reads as TGTGCCAGCAGCCTGGGGTCTAGCACAGATACGCAGTATTTT.

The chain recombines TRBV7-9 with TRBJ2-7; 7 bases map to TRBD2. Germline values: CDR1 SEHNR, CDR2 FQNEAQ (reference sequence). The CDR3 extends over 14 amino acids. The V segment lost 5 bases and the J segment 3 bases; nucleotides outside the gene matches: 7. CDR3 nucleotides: TGTGCCAGCAGCCTTACTAGCGCCAACTACGAGCAGTACTTC. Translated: CASSLTSANYEQYF.

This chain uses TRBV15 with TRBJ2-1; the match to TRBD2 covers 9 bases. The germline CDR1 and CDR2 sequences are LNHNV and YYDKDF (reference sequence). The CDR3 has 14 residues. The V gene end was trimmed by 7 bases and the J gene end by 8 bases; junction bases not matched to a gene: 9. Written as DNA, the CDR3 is TGTGCCACCAAACGGGCGGGAGGGAACCATGAGCAGTTCTTC. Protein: CATKRAGGNHEQFF.

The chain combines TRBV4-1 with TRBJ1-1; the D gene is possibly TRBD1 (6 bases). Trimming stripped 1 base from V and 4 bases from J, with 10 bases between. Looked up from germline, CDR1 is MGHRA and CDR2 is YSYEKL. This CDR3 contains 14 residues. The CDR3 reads CASSQGLRGTEAFF. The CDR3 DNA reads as TGCGCCAGCAGCCAAGGACTCAGGGGCACTGAAGCTTTCTTT.